The 2 T cell receptor beta chains given below trace back to one sample, sequenced in a study of blood T cell repertoires in COVID-19. Clones were read by immunoSEQ multiplex PCR, and TCRdb kept only the in-frame ones, dropping some. The sample gives some 70,000 clones, about 88% of which show up once; roughly 40% is in the top ten. The sample consisted of peripheral blood. These receptors came from a woman aged 55-69 years with COVID-19, enrolled during active disease.

The V and J genes are TRBV9 and TRBJ1-5; D is perhaps TRBD1 (5 bases). V lost 4 bases to trimming and J lost 1 base, with 12 bases between them. This CDR3 contains 15 residues. Germline CDR1 reads SGDLS; CDR2 reads YYNGEE. CDR3 sequence: CASSPTGESNQPQHF. The CDR3 bases are TGTGCCAGCAGCCCCACGGGGGAGAGCAATCAGCCCCAGCATTTT. The variable domain in full, with the rest retrieved from reference TRBV9 and TRBJ1-5, is DSGVTQTPKHLITATGQRVTLRCSPRSGDLSVYWYQQSLDQGLQFLIQYYNGEERAKGNILERFSAQQFPDLHSELNLSSLELGDSALYFCASSPTGESNQPQHFGDGTRLSIL.

This clone was seen once. V usage is TRBV30 and J usage is TRBJ1-1; tentative D call: TRBD1 (5 bases). The CDR3 consists of 13 residues. The germline V gene has CDR1 GTSNPN and CDR2 SVGIG (reference sequence). Trimming removed 3 bases from V and 5 bases from J, with 13 bases in between. CDR3 DNA: TGTGCCTGGAGAGGACAACCCGGGACTGAAGCTTTCTTT. Its protein is CAWRGQPGTEAFF.